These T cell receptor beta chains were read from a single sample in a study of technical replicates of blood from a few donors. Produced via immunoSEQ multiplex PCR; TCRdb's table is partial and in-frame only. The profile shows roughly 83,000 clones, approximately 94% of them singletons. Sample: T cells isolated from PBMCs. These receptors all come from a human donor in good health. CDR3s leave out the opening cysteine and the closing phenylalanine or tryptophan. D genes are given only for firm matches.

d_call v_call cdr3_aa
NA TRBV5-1 ASSVTGLPLYEQY
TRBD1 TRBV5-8 ASSDIRRIQGPALRVTIY
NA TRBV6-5 ASSPSHTNTGELF
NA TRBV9 ASSVGAGDEQY
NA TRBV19 ASSATQATNEKLF
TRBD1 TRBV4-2 ASSQDWDRTYEQY
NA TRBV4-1 ASSQRLIRETSYNEQF
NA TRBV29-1 SAEPGLRSVEAF
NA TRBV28 ASSYASGMPQH
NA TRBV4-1 ASSQVSRGSPSGYT
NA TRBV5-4 ASSPPRSANTGELF
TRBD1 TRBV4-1 ASSPTDRAQMNTEAF
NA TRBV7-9 ADSRIHNEQF
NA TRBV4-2 ASSQASATNEKLF
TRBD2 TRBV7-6 ASSLVGTSGTDTQY
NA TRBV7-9 ASSLVVDEKLF
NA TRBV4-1 ASSQVIGYGADTQY
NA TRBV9 ASSQYSHTDTQY
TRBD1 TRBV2 ASGTGRETQY
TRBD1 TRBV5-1 ASSYSLTGGYEQY
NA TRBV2 ASSEGGREQETQY
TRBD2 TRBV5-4 ASSFPSGSTDTQY
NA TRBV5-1 ASSPDIYNEQF
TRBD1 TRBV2 ASTGQGYNEQF